This record looks at one T cell receptor (beta chain) sequence and its context. V was pared by 1 base and J by 5 bases, with 12 bases between. The CDR3 is 15 residues long. From germline, CDR1 is LNHNV and CDR2 YYDKDF (reference sequence). This sample was taken from a study of control samples from healthy donors and cancer patients. Clones were sequenced by immunoSEQ multiplex PCR, and TCRdb holds only the in-frame ones, with some missing. The sample lists under 85,000 clones, roughly 82% occurring once. This TCR was recovered from a woman aged 50 to 60 with lung cancer. This chain uses TRBV15 with TRBJ2-1; D gene ambiguous. Sequenced material: PBMCs. The CDR3: CATSRVTRTDNEQFF. The CDR3 bases are TGTGCCACCAGCAGAGTTACACGAACCGACAATGAGCAGTTCTTC.